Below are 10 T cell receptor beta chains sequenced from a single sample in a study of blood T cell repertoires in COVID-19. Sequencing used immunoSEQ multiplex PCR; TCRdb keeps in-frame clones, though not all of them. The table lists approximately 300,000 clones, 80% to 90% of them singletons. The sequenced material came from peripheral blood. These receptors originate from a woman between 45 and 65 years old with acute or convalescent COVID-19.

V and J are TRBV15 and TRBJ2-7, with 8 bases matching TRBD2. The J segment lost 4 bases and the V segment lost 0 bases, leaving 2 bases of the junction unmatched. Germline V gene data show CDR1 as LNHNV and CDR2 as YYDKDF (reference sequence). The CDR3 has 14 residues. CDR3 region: CATSRELAVYEQYF. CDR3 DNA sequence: TGTGCCACCAGCAGAGAACTAGCGGTATACGAGCAGTACTTC. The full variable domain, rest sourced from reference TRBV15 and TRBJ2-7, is DAMVIQNPRYQVTQFGKPVTLSCSQTLNHNVMYWYQQKSSQAPKLLFHYYDKDFNNEADTPDNFQSRRPNTSFCFLDIRSPGLGDTAMYLCATSRELAVYEQYFGPGTRLTVT.

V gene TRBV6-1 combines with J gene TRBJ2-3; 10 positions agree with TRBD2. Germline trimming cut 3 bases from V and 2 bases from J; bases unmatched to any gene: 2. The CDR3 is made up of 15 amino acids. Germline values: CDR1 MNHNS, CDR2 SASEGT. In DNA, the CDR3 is TGTGCCAGCAGTGAGCTAGCGGGGGCCACAGATACGCAGTATTTT. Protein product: CASSELAGATDTQYF.

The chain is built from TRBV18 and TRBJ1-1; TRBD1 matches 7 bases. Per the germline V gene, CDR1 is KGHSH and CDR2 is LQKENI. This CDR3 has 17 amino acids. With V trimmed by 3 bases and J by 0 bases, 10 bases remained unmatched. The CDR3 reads CASSPSQGVGVNTEAFF. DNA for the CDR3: TGTGCCAGCTCACCGTCCCAGGGGGTTGGAGTGAACACTGAAGCTTTCTTT.

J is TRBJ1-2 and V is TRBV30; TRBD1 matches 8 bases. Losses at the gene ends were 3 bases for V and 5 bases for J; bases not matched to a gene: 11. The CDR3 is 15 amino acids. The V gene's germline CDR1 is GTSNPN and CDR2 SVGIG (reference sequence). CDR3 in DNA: TGTGCCTGGAGCCCCGGACAGGGCTATTGGTATGGCTACACCTTC. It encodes CAWSPGQGYWYGYTF.

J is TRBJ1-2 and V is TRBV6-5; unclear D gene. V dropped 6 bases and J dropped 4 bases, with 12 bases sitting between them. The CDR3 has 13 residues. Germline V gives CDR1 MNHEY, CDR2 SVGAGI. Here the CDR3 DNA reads TGTGCCAGCAGGCTTGGAGGAGCCTATGGCTACACCTTC. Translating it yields CASRLGGAYGYTF.

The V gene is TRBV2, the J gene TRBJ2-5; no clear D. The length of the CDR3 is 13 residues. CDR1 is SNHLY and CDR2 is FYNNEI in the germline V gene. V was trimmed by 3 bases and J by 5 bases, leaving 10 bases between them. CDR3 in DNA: TGTGCCAGCAGTGACTCCAGAGCGGAGACCCAGTACTTC. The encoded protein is CASSDSRAETQYF.

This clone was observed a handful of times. The CDR3 spells CASSFGAPGNTIYF. DNA of the CDR3: TGTGCCAGCAGTTTTGGGGCCCCTGGAAACACCATATATTTT. The chain uses TRBV28 and TRBJ1-3; D is possibly TRBD1 (5 bases). The CDR3 has 14 amino acids. Germline-derived CDR1 and CDR2 are MDHEN and SYDVKM. V shed 3 bases and J shed 2 bases, with 8 bases lying between them.

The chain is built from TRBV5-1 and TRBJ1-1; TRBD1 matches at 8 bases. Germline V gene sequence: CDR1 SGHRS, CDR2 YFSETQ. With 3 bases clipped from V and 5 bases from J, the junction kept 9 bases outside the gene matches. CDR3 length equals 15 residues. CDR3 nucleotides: TGCGCCAGCAGCTCCAGCAGGGGGCTCAATACTGAAGCTTTCTTT. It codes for CASSSSRGLNTEAFF.

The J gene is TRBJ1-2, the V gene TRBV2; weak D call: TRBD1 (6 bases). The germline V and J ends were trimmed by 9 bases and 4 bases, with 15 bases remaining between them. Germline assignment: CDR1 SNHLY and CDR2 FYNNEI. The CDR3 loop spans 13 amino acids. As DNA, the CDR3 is TGTGCCAGTTCTATACAGGGCAGCTATGGCTACACCTTC. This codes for CASSIQGSYGYTF.

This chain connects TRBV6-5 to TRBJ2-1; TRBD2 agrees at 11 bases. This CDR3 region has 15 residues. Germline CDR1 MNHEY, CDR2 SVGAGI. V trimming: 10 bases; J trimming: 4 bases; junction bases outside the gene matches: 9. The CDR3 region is CANGSGRAGYNEQFF. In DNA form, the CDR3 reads TGTGCCAACGGTAGCGGGAGGGCCGGGTACAATGAGCAGTTCTTC.